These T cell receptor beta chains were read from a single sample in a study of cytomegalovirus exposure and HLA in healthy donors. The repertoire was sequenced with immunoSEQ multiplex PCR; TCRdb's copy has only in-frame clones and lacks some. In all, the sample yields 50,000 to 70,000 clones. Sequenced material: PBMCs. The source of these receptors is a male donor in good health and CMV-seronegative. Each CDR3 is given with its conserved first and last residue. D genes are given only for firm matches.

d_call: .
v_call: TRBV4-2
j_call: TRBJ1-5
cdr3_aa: CASSQQGDNQPQHF
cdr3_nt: TGTGCCAGCAGCCAACAGGGTGACAATCAGCCCCAGCATTTT

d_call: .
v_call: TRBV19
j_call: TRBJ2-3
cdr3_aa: CASSIQDSDTQYF
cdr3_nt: TGTGCCAGTAGTATTCAGGATTCGGATACGCAGTATTTT

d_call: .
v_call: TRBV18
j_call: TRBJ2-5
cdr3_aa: CASSPGLQETQYF
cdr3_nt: TGTGCCAGCTCGCCGGGACTCCAAGAGACCCAGTACTTC

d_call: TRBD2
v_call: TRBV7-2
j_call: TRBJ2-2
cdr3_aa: CASSPRGGGTNTGELFF
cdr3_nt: TGTGCCAGCAGCCCAAGGGGCGGGGGTACGAACACCGGGGAGCTGTTTTTT

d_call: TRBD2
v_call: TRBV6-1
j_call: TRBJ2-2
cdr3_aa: CASTKLADTGELFF
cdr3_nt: TGTGCCAGCACCAAACTAGCGGACACCGGGGAGCTGTTTTTT

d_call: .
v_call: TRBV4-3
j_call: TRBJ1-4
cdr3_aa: CASSQRRDTFYEKLFF
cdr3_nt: TGCGCCAGCAGCCAACGCCGGGACACCTTTTATGAAAAACTGTTTTTT

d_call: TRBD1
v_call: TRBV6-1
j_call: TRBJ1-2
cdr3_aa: CASSEIGQGRLGYTF
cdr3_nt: TGTGCCAGCAGTGAGATAGGACAGGGCCGTTTGGGCTACACCTTC

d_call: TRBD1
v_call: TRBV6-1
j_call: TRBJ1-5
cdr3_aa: CASTRTGGSYQPQHF
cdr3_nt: TGTGCCAGCACCCGGACAGGGGGATCGTATCAGCCCCAGCATTTT

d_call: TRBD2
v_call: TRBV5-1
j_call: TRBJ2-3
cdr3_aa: CASSLALAGGTDTQYF
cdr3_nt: TGCGCCAGCAGCTTGGCCCTAGCGGGGGGCACAGATACGCAGTATTTT

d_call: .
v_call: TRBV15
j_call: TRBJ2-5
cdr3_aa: CATSRDIIEETQYF
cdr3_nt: TGTGCCACCAGCAGAGATATAATAGAAGAGACCCAGTACTTC